The 31 T cell receptor beta chains listed next were all sequenced from one sample in a study of T cell changes during pregnancy in multiple sclerosis (dated by TCRdb to about 2019). The method behind the library was the immunoSEQ multiplex PCR assay. TCRdb mirrors the immuneACCESS table, restricted to in-frame sequences. Some clones are absent from its copies; in checked studies, under half trace to an unresolved V gene, and the reason for the others is unknown. The sample data list some 80,000 clones, and around 96% of these were observed just once. The top ten clones comprise about 1.2% of the sample. Sequenced material: peripheral blood, taken in the second trimester of pregnancy. The source of these receptors is a female donor with multiple sclerosis, enrolled in a pregnancy study.

The CDR3 DNA follows: TGTGCCAGCAAAAGGGACAGGGAAAATCAGCCCCAGCATTTT. It yields the protein CASKRDRENQPQHF. The chain uses TRBV6-1 and TRBJ1-5; 9 nucleotides match TRBD1. The ends lost 7 bases at V and 4 bases at J; junction bases unmatched: 5. The germline gives CDR1 MNHNS, CDR2 SASEGT. The CDR3 runs to 14 residues.

V is TRBV19 and J is TRBJ1-2, with D perhaps TRBD1 (6 bases). This CDR3 has 15 residues. CDR1 LNHDA and CDR2 SQIVND come from the germline V gene (reference sequence). Trimming took 5 bases from V and 6 from J, leaving 19 bases between them. In nucleotides, the CDR3 is TGTGCCAGTAGTTCGCAACAGGGATTTTTCAATGGCTACACCTTC. This translates into CASSSQQGFFNGYTF.

The V and J genes are TRBV19 and TRBJ1-1; 8 bases align to TRBD1. Germline V gene sequence: CDR1 LNHDA, CDR2 SQIVND (reference sequence). Trimming took 3 bases from V and 4 from J; bases not matched to a gene: 1. The CDR3 is 13 residues long. Written as DNA, the CDR3 is TGTGCCAGTAGTATTACAGGGGGCACTGAAGCTTTCTTT. Its protein is CASSITGGTEAFF.

This chain uses TRBV9 with TRBJ2-1; 7 nucleotides agree with TRBD2. With V trimmed by 7 bases and J by 8 bases, 15 bases remained unmatched. Germline CDR1 reads SGDLS; CDR2 reads YYNGEE. The CDR3 runs 15 residues. This CDR3 is CASGQGLSPFDEQFF. The CDR3 nucleotides read TGTGCCAGCGGTCAGGGACTAAGTCCTTTTGATGAGCAGTTCTTC.

V is TRBV19 and J is TRBJ1-5; D unclear. With 2 bases removed from V and 3 bases from J, the gap between germline ends came to 5 bases. The germline V gene encodes CDR1 LNHDA and CDR2 SQIVND (reference sequence). This CDR3 spans 13 amino acids. The CDR3 spells CASSIQVNQPQHF. CDR3 sequence (DNA): TGTGCCAGTAGTATACAGGTCAATCAGCCCCAGCATTTT.

The chain combines TRBV29-1 with TRBJ1-3, with D possibly being TRBD1 (6 bases). The CDR3 length is 12 residues. V was shortened by 6 bases and J by 3 bases, with 9 bases between the two germline ends. CDR1 and CDR2 from the germline V gene are SQVTM and ANQGSEA. CDR3 loop: CSVRDNGNTIYF. The CDR3 DNA is TGCAGCGTCCGGGACAATGGAAACACCATATATTTT.

A single count supports this clone. This chain connects TRBV23-1 to TRBJ1-5, with D possibly being TRBD1 (5 bases). TRBV23-1 is an ORF, and what it does is uncertain. The V end was cut by 5 bases, the J end by 5 bases, with 19 bases between. The length of the CDR3 is 16 residues. The CDR3, as DNA: TGCGCCAGCAGTTCCCCGGACAAGATAGACGATCAGCCCCAGCATTTT. It specifies CASSSPDKIDDQPQHF.

The chain carries TRBV19 and TRBJ2-1, with TRBD2 matching 9 bases. There are 16 residues in the CDR3. V lost 0 bases and J lost 1; bases outside the gene matches: 1. Germline V CDR1 and CDR2: LNHDA, SQIVND (reference sequence). The CDR3 DNA is TGTGCCAGTAGTATAGACCTAGCGGGATCCTACAATGAGCAGTTCTTC. Translation: CASSIDLAGSYNEQFF.

V and J are TRBV5-1 and TRBJ2-3, with TRBD2 matching 12 bases. Germline assignment: CDR1 SGHRS and CDR2 YFSETQ. This CDR3 is 16 amino acids long. Trimming cost V 3 bases and J 8 bases; bases outside gene matches: 10. CDR3 coding DNA: TGCGCCAGCAGCTCTCGGACTAGCGGGAATGGAGGTACGCAGTATTTT. Protein product: CASSSRTSGNGGTQYF.

The J gene is TRBJ2-3, the V gene TRBV10-3, with 14 bases matching TRBD2. CDR1 is ENHRY, CDR2 SYGVKD, per germline. This CDR3 is 17 amino acids long. V trimming: 5 bases; J trimming: 0 bases; junction bases outside the gene matches: 4. The CDR3 sequence is CAISPGLAGVSTDTQYF. Here the CDR3 DNA reads TGTGCCATCAGTCCGGGACTAGCGGGGGTTAGCACAGATACGCAGTATTTT.

V gene TRBV19 combines with J gene TRBJ2-7; a weak D match, TRBD1 (5 bases). The CDR3 totals 15 residues. Trimming cost V 3 bases and J 0 bases, with 12 bases left between them. Germline CDR1 reads LNHDA; CDR2 reads SQIVND (reference sequence). CDR3 nucleotide sequence: TGTGCCAGTAGTATCTCCGGCAGGGCCTCCTACGAGCAGTACTTC. Translation: CASSISGRASYEQYF.

V usage is TRBV28 and J usage is TRBJ1-2; 12 bases are shared with TRBD1. The V gene end was trimmed by 9 bases and the J gene end by 5 bases; junction bases not matched to a gene: 13. The CDR3 spans 16 residues. Germline CDR1 is MDHEN and CDR2 is SYDVKM. The chain's CDR3 is CASTGTGGERKYGYTF. DNA of the CDR3: TGTGCCAGTACCGGGACAGGGGGCGAGCGAAAGTATGGCTACACCTTC.

The chain employs TRBV18 and TRBJ1-3; 10 bases are shared with TRBD1. Per the germline V gene, CDR1 is KGHSH and CDR2 is LQKENI. This CDR3 contains 17 residues. With V trimmed by 4 bases and J by 3 bases, 9 bases remained unmatched. The CDR3 bases are TGTGCCAGCTCACTGACAGGGGGCTCTGGCTTTGGAAACACCATATATTTT. Protein product: CASSLTGGSGFGNTIYF. The whole variable domain, filled in from reference TRBV18 and TRBJ1-3, reads NAGVMQNPRHLVRRRGQEARLRCSPMKGHSHVYWYRQLPEEGLKFMVYLQKENIIDESGMPKERFSAEFPKEGPSILRIQQVVRGDSAAYFCASSLTGGSGFGNTIYFGEGSWLTVV.

The chain links TRBV7-9 to TRBJ1-4; 8 bases are a match to TRBD1. The junction had 6 bases not matched to a gene; V was cut back by 5 bases and J by 4 bases. CDR3 size: 15 residues. In germline, CDR1 is SEHNR, CDR2 FQNEAQ (reference sequence). CDR3: CASSGRTGLNEKLFF. The CDR3 DNA follows: TGTGCCAGCAGCGGCCGGACAGGGCTTAATGAAAAACTGTTTTTT. The variable domain in full, with the rest retrieved from reference TRBV7-9 and TRBJ1-4, is DTGVSQNPRHKITKRGQNVTFRCDPISEHNRLYWYRQTLGQGPEFLTYFQNEAQLEKSRLLSDRFSAERPKGSFSTLEIQRTEQGDSAMYLCASSGRTGLNEKLFFGSGTQLSVL.

The CDR3 bases are TGCGCCAGCAGCTCTACAACAGGGACCACTGAAGCTTTCTTT. Encoded protein: CASSSTTGTTEAFF. V gene TRBV5-1 combines with J gene TRBJ1-1; possibly TRBD1 for D (6 bases). The germline CDR1 and CDR2 sequences are SGHRS and YFSETQ. With 3 bases removed from V and 4 bases from J, the gap between germline ends came to 13 bases. The CDR3 totals 14 residues. Full variable domain (missing parts from reference TRBV5-1 and TRBJ1-1): KAGVTQTPRYLIKTRGQQVTLSCSPISGHRSVSWYQQTPGQGLQFLFEYFSETQRNKGNFPGRFSGRQFSNSRSEMNVSTLELGDSALYLCASSSTTGTTEAFFGQGTRLTVV.

The chain uses TRBV4-2 and TRBJ2-3; 11 bases are a match to TRBD2. The CDR3 has 18 amino acids. From germline, CDR1 is LGHNA and CDR2 YNFKEQ. Trimming took 2 bases from V and 3 from J; bases not matched to a gene: 10. The CDR3: CASSQPGTSGRGTDTQYF. The CDR3 nucleotides read TGTGCCAGCAGCCAACCCGGGACTAGCGGCCGGGGAACAGATACGCAGTATTTT.

This clone showed up just once. The chain is built from TRBV7-3 and TRBJ2-1, with TRBD2 matching 7 bases. The ends lost 0 bases at V and 7 bases at J; junction bases unmatched: 3. Germline V CDR1 and CDR2: SGHTA, FQGTGA. This CDR3 is 14 amino acids long. CDR3 DNA: TGTGCCAGCAGCTTAACGTCAGCGGGGAATGAGCAGTTCTTC. It encodes CASSLTSAGNEQFF. Looking up the rest from reference TRBV7-3 and TRBJ2-1 gives the full variable domain: GAGVSQTPSNKVTEKGKYVELRCDPISGHTALYWYRQSLGQGPEFLIYFQGTGAADDSGLPNDRFFAVRPEGSVSTLKIQRTERGDSAVYLCASSLTSAGNEQFFGPGTRLTVL.

The chain's CDR3 is CASTSSGIHNEQFF. The CDR3 bases are TGTGCCAGCACGTCTAGCGGGATTCACAATGAGCAGTTCTTC. This chain links TRBV7-9 with TRBJ2-1, with 9 positions matching TRBD2. Trimming took 7 bases from V and 5 from J; bases not matched to a gene: 6. The CDR3 covers 14 residues. Germline CDR1 is SEHNR and CDR2 is FQNEAQ (reference sequence).

This chain joins TRBV9 and TRBJ1-1; D remains ambiguous. Germline values: CDR1 SGDLS, CDR2 YYNGEE. Trimming cost V 4 bases and J 1 base, with 5 bases left between them. The CDR3 spans 12 residues. The CDR3 sequence is CASSSWNTEAFF. The CDR3 region has the DNA TGTGCCAGCAGCTCATGGAACACTGAAGCTTTCTTT. The full variable domain, completed using reference TRBV9 and TRBJ1-1, is DSGVTQTPKHLITATGQRVTLRCSPRSGDLSVYWYQQSLDQGLQFLIQYYNGEERAKGNILERFSAQQFPDLHSELNLSSLELGDSALYFCASSSWNTEAFFGQGTRLTVV.

This clone was seen just once. V usage is TRBV5-1 and J usage is TRBJ1-3; D not resolved. Germline V CDR1 and CDR2: SGHRS, YFSETQ. The CDR3 consists of 14 residues. Trimming pared 2 bases from V and 1 base from J, leaving 7 bases between. Written as DNA, the CDR3 is TGCGCCAGCAGCTTAGGCGGTTCTGGAAACACCATATATTTT. Amino acid sequence: CASSLGGSGNTIYF.

The chain combines TRBV5-1 with TRBJ2-7, with TRBD2 matching 10 bases. Trimming took 7 bases from V and 0 from J; bases not matched to a gene: 4. The CDR3 totals 14 residues. Germline CDR1 and CDR2: SGHRS and YFSETQ. The CDR3 region is CASCPSGSSYEQYF. CDR3 nucleotides: TGCGCCAGCTGTCCTAGCGGGAGCTCCTACGAGCAGTACTTC.

The chain recombines TRBV7-6 with TRBJ2-3; TRBD1 aligns across 9 bases. Per germline, CDR1 SGHVS and CDR2 FNYEAQ. V lost 5 bases to trimming and J lost 2 bases; unmatched junction nucleotides: 14. The CDR3 totals 18 residues. The CDR3 bases are TGTGCCAGCAGCGTAGGTCCCGGGACAGGGTGGTCCACAGATACGCAGTATTTT. Translating it yields CASSVGPGTGWSTDTQYF.

This rearrangement joins TRBV6-5 to TRBJ2-7, with a tentative D call TRBD2 (6 bases). The V gene lost 5 bases and the J gene lost 5 bases, with 13 bases spanning the gap. CDR1 and CDR2 (germline): MNHEY, SVGAGI. The CDR3 contains 13 residues. The CDR3 is CASSPGGRHEQYF. The DNA for the CDR3 is TGTGCCAGCAGTCCCGGAGGGCGCCACGAGCAGTACTTC.

J is TRBJ1-1 and V is TRBV25-1; TRBD1 is a possible D gene (6 bases). The CDR3 is 13 amino acids. CDR1 and CDR2 from the germline V gene are MGHDK and SYGVNS. V was shortened by 8 bases and J by 5 bases, with 15 bases between the two germline ends. The CDR3 DNA is TGTGCCAGCGGGCGAGGGGGTGGGACTGAAGCTTTCTTT. Protein: CASGRGGGTEAFF.

Turning to this clone: One end of the junction fails to match germline, which may point to a read error. For the CDR3, the DNA is TGTGCCAGCAGTTTAAACTCCCACGAGCAGTACTTC. It specifies CASSLNSHEQYF. V and J are TRBV27 and TRBJ2-7; no definite D call. The CDR3 length is 12 residues. CDR1 and CDR2 (germline): MNHEY, SMNVEV (reference sequence).

The chain carries TRBV13 and TRBJ1-3; tentatively, D is TRBD1 (5 bases). V dropped 1 base and J dropped 2 bases, with 9 bases sitting between them. The germline gives CDR1 PRHDT, CDR2 FYEKMQ (reference sequence). This CDR3 comprises 15 residues. CDR3 protein: CASSLVGGPGNTIYF. DNA of the CDR3: TGTGCCAGCAGCTTAGTGGGGGGTCCTGGAAACACCATATATTTT.

The J gene is TRBJ2-1, the V gene TRBV4-1; 8 bases line up with TRBD2. The junction had 11 bases not matched to a gene; V was cut back by 1 base and J by 9 bases. Germline V gives CDR1 MGHRA, CDR2 YSYEKL. This CDR3 region has 16 residues. The CDR3 loop reads CASSQVSRLAGGEQFF. The CDR3 coding sequence is TGCGCCAGCAGCCAAGTTTCACGGCTAGCGGGCGGTGAGCAGTTCTTC.

A word on this clone: It is unclear where the CDR3 begins or ends on the DNA, so no DNA is shown, and the CDR3 is as TCRdb lists it. The chain links TRBV19 to TRBJ1-1. Germline lookup yields CDR1 LNHDA and CDR2 SQIVND (reference sequence). The CDR3 extends over 13 residues, inclusive of both ends. The CDR3 reads CASTSGVLPEAFF.

The V gene is TRBV2, the J gene TRBJ2-3; TRBD1 is a possible D gene (6 bases). This CDR3 is built from 16 residues. Trimming took off 4 bases at V and 0 bases at J, with 14 bases between the two ends. CDR1 and CDR2 from the germline V gene are SNHLY and FYNNEI. For the CDR3, the DNA is TGTGCCAGCAGTGGTGGGACACGTACTAGCACAGATACGCAGTATTTT. Translating gives CASSGGTRTSTDTQYF.

V usage is TRBV10-1 and J usage is TRBJ2-7; 9 bases match TRBD2. The trim removed 5 bases at V and 3 bases at J, leaving 8 bases unmatched. CDR1 is WNHNN and CDR2 is SYGVQD in the germline V gene (reference sequence). There are 15 residues in the CDR3. The CDR3 sequence: CASSYSGREGYEQYF. CDR3 bases: TGCGCCAGCAGTTATAGCGGGAGAGAAGGCTACGAGCAGTACTTC.

This CDR3 is CASSQVRGYEQYF. The CDR3 DNA sequence: TGCGCCAGCAGCCAAGTCAGGGGCTACGAGCAGTACTTC. The rearrangement links TRBV4-1 to TRBJ2-7; weak D call: TRBD1 (6 bases). Germline CDR1 is MGHRA and CDR2 is YSYEKL. Trimming pared 1 base from V and 3 bases from J, leaving 7 bases between. The CDR3 length is 13 residues.